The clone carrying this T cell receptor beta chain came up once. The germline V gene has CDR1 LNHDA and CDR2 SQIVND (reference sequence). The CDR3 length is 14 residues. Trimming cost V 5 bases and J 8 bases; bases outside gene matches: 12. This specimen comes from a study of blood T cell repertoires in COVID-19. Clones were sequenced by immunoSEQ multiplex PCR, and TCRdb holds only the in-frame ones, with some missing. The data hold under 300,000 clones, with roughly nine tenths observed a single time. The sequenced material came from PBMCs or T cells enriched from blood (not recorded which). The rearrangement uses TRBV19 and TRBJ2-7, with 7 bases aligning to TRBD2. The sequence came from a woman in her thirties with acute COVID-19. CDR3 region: CASSLNAGDVQQYF. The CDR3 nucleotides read TGTGCCAGTAGTCTTAATGCGGGGGATGTGCAGCAGTACTTC.